These T cell receptor beta chains were read from a single sample in a study of blood T cell repertoires in COVID-19. Produced via immunoSEQ multiplex PCR; TCRdb's table is partial and in-frame only. Among 230,000 or so clones, about nine tenths were seen once, and the ten largest hold around 2.6%. Sequenced material: PBMCs or T cells enriched from blood (not recorded which). The receptors shown here come from a woman in her 30s who had recovered from COVID-19. Both conserved end residues are part of each CDR3. D genes are given only for firm matches. The listing skips clone size in some rows; elsewhere it reads once, few, many or a size class.

TRBV27	NA	TRBD2	TRBJ2-1	CASSLSPSGGADEQFF	TGTGCCAGCAGTTTATCCCCTAGCGGGGGGGCGGATGAGCAGTTCTTC
TRBV19	NA	NA	TRBJ1-4	CASSISQGEKLFF	TGTGCCAGTAGTATTTCTCAGGGCGAAAAACTGTTTTTT
TRBV18	NA	NA	TRBJ1-1	CASSPNGRGTEAFF	TGTGCCAGCTCACCCAACGGACGGGGCACTGAAGCTTTCTTT
TRBV5-5	NA	TRBD2	TRBJ2-1	CASSLVIAGGLDEQFF	TGTGCCAGCAGCTTGGTAATAGCGGGGGGTTTGGATGAGCAGTTCTTC
TRBV4-3	once	TRBD2	TRBJ2-2	CASSQGELWEGSTGELFF	TGCGCCAGCAGCCAAGGAGAACTCTGGGAGGGTAGCACCGGGGAGCTGTTTTTT
TRBV7-7	NA	NA	TRBJ2-2	CASSSVTNTGELFF	TGTGCTAGCAGCTCAGTAACGAACACCGGGGAGCTGTTTTTT
TRBV25-1	NA	TRBD1	TRBJ2-3	CASSDPHRDRDPDTQYF	TGTGCCAGCAGTGACCCTCACCGGGACAGGGACCCAGATACGCAGTATTTT
TRBV6-5	once	TRBD2	TRBJ2-5	CASSLAAGGTQYF	TGTGCCAGCAGTCTAGCGGCTGGGGGAACCCAGTACTTC
TRBV6-1	once	TRBD2	TRBJ2-2	CASSETSGGIGELFF	TGTGCCAGCAGTGAGACTAGCGGGGGGATCGGGGAGCTGTTTTTT
TRBV6-1	NA	TRBD1	TRBJ1-2	CASSEFQTGGARGYTF	TGTGCCAGCAGTGAATTCCAGACAGGGGGGGCGAGGGGCTACACCTTC
TRBV7-9	NA	NA	TRBJ1-2	CASSPRLRVRGYTF	TGTGCCAGCAGCCCTAGACTCAGGGTGAGGGGCTACACCTTC
TRBV6-6	NA	NA	TRBJ1-1	CASSYAGGMNTEAFF	TGTGCCAGCAGTTACGCTGGGGGGATGAACACTGAAGCTTTCTTT
TRBV2	NA	TRBD1	TRBJ2-4	CASKGQGMTKNIQYF	TGTGCCAGCAAAGGACAGGGTATGACCAAAAACATTCAGTACTTC
TRBV19	once	NA	TRBJ2-1	CASSITSPAYNEQFF	TGTGCCAGTAGTATCACTAGTCCTGCCTACAATGAGCAGTTCTTC
TRBV5-1	once	NA	TRBJ2-7	CASSLVERLDEQYF	TGCGCCAGCAGCTTGGTCGAGCGCCTCGACGAGCAGTACTTC
TRBV10-3	NA	NA	TRBJ1-1	CATSGDYRAPAFF	TGTGCCACATCAGGGGATTATAGGGCCCCGGCTTTCTTT
TRBV2	NA	TRBD2	TRBJ2-7	CASSLSAFSSGGYEQYF	TGTGCCAGCAGCCTCAGTGCGTTTTCTAGCGGGGGATACGAGCAGTACTTC
TRBV7-2	NA	TRBD1	TRBJ1-3	CASSLSGRGSTGNTIYF	TGTGCCAGCAGCTTATCGGGCAGGGGGAGTACTGGAAACACCATATATTTT
TRBV5-5	NA	TRBD2	TRBJ2-2	CASSWGGAGGPLTGELFF	TGTGCCAGCAGCTGGGGAGGTGCGGGGGGGCCTCTGACCGGGGAGCTGTTTTTT
TRBV7-2	NA	TRBD2	TRBJ2-5	CASSLAGGVETQYF	TGTGCCAGCAGCTTAGCGGGGGGGGTGGAGACCCAGTACTTC
TRBV5-4	NA	NA	TRBJ2-5	CASSLVSIQETQYF	TGTGCCAGCAGCTTGGTGTCAATTCAAGAGACCCAGTACTTC
TRBV9	NA	NA	TRBJ1-1	CASSVTGTSPIEAFF	TGTGCCAGCAGCGTAACCGGGACATCACCAATTGAAGCTTTCTTT
TRBV19	NA	NA	TRBJ1-1	CASSTRTNTEAFF	TGTGCCAGTAGTACCAGAACGAACACTGAAGCTTTCTTT
TRBV3-1/TRBV3-2	NA	TRBD1	TRBJ1-4	CASSLGQGEEKLFF	TGTGCCAGCAGCCTCGGACAGGGGGAAGAAAAACTGTTTTTT
TRBV4-2	few	NA	TRBJ2-7	CASSGGPYEQYF	TGTGCCAGCAGCGGGGGCCCCTACGAGCAGTACTTC
TRBV29-1	once	TRBD1	TRBJ2-7	CSGKRQGDYEQYF	TGCAGCGGGAAAAGACAGGGGGACTACGAGCAGTACTTC
TRBV6-5	NA	TRBD1	TRBJ2-1	CASSLLGTVNNEQFF	TGTGCCAGCAGCCTCTTGGGGACAGTCAACAATGAGCAGTTCTTC
TRBV25-1	NA	NA	TRBJ1-1	CASRRVNTEAFF	TGTGCCAGCAGACGGGTGAACACTGAAGCTTTCTTT
TRBV7-8	NA	TRBD2	TRBJ2-5	CASSKRGSGGDQETQYF	TGTGCCAGCAGCAAGAGGGGTAGCGGGGGCGATCAAGAGACCCAGTACTTC
TRBV11-2	NA	NA	TRBJ1-1	CASSLSGRMNTEAFF	TGTGCCAGCAGCTTAAGCGGCCGGATGAACACTGAAGCTTTCTTT
TRBV4-3	NA	TRBD1	TRBJ2-3	CASSQEDRDTDTQYF	TGCGCCAGCAGCCAAGAAGACAGGGACACAGATACGCAGTATTTT
TRBV7-3	NA	NA	TRBJ1-1	CASSLGSNTEAFF	TGTGCCAGCAGCTTGGGCAGCAACACTGAAGCTTTCTTT
TRBV6-2/TRBV6-3	NA	TRBD1	TRBJ2-7	CASSHRGQGYEQYF	TGTGCCAGCAGCCACAGGGGGCAAGGCTACGAGCAGTACTTC
TRBV18	NA	TRBD2	TRBJ2-5	CASSPRIGMPGGLLYF	TGTGCCAGCTCACCAAGAATTGGGATGCCGGGGGGTCTTTTGTACTTC
TRBV2	few	NA	TRBJ2-2	CASSRVVGGELFF	TGTGCCAGTTCACGGGTGGTGGGCGGGGAGCTGTTTTTT
TRBV12-3/TRBV12-4	NA	NA	TRBJ1-4	CASSRITGEKLFF	TGTGCCAGCAGTCGAATAACAGGGGAAAAACTGTTTTTT
TRBV10-3	NA	NA	TRBJ2-7	CAISQGHLSSYEQYF	TGTGCCATCAGTCAGGGGCACCTCTCCTCCTACGAGCAGTACTTC
TRBV9	NA	NA	TRBJ1-3	CASSVEEGNTIYF	TGTGCCAGCAGCGTAGAGGAGGGAAACACCATATATTTT
TRBV3-1/TRBV3-2	NA	TRBD1	TRBJ2-3	CASSQPGQGPRTDTQYF	TGTGCCAGCAGCCAACCGGGACAGGGGCCCCGCACAGATACGCAGTATTTT
TRBV12-5	NA	TRBD1	TRBJ1-2	CASGFLAGQAYGYTF	TGTGCTAGTGGTTTCCTCGCGGGACAGGCCTATGGCTACACCTTC
TRBV25-1	NA	NA	TRBJ2-4	CASSPKGLAKNIQYF	TGTGCCAGCAGTCCCAAGGGGCTAGCCAAAAACATTCAGTACTTC
TRBV3-1/TRBV3-2	NA	TRBD1	TRBJ2-5	CASSQGGGYETQYF	TGTGCCAGCAGCCAAGGAGGGGGCTATGAGACCCAGTACTTC
TRBV11-3	NA	NA	TRBJ2-3	CASSLGGESTDTQYF	TGTGCCAGCAGCTTAGGCGGGGAGAGCACAGATACGCAGTATTTT
TRBV5-5	NA	NA	TRBJ1-1	CASSREGINTEAFF	TGTGCCAGCAGCCGGGAGGGGATTAACACTGAAGCTTTCTTT
TRBV3-1/TRBV3-2	NA	NA	TRBJ2-3	CASSQDYTDTQYF	TGTGCCAGCAGCCAAGATTACACAGATACGCAGTATTTT
TRBV19	few	TRBD1	TRBJ2-7	CASSNPGQGFYEQYF	TGTGCCAGTAGTAACCCGGGACAGGGATTCTACGAGCAGTACTTC